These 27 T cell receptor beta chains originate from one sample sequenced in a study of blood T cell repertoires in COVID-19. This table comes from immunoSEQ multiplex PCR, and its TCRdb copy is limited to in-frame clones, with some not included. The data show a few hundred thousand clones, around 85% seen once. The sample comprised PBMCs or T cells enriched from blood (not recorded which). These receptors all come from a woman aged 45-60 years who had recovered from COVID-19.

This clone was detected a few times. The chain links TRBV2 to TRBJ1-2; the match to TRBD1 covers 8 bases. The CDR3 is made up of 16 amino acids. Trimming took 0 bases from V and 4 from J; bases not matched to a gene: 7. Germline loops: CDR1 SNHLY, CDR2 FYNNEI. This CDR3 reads CASSEAPGQEVYGYTF. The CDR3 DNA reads TGTGCCAGCAGTGAAGCCCCGGGACAGGAGGTCTATGGCTACACCTTC.

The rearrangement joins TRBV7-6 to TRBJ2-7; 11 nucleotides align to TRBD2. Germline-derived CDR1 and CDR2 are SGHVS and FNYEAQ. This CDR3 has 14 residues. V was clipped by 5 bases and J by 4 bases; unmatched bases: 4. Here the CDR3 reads CASSPGLAAYEQYF. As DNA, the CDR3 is TGTGCCAGCAGCCCGGGACTAGCGGCTTACGAGCAGTACTTC.

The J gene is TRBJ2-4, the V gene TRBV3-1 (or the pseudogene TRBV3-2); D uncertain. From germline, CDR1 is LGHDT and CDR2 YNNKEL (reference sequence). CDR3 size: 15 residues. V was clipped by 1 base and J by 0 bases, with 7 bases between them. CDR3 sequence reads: CASSQGLLAKNIQYF. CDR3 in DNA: TGTGCCAGCAGCCAAGGGCTGCTAGCCAAAAACATTCAGTACTTC.

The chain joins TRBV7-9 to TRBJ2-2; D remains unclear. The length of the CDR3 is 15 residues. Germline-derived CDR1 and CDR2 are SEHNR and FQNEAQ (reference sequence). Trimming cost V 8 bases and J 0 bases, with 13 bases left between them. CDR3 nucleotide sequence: TGTGCCAGCCGCAAAACAGCTTCGAACACCGGGGAGCTGTTTTTT. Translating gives CASRKTASNTGELFF.

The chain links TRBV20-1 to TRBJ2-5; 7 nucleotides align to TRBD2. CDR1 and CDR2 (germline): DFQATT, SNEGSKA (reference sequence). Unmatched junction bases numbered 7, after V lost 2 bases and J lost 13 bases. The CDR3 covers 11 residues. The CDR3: CSARLGGGLYF. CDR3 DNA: TGCAGTGCTAGACTGGGGGGAGGGCTGTACTTC.

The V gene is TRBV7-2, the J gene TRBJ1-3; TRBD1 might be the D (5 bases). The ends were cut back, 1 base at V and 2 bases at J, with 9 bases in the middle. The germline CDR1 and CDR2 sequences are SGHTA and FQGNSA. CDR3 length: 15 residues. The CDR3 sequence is CASSLVAGPGNTIYF. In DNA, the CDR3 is TGTGCCAGCAGCTTAGTGGCGGGACCTGGAAACACCATATATTTT.

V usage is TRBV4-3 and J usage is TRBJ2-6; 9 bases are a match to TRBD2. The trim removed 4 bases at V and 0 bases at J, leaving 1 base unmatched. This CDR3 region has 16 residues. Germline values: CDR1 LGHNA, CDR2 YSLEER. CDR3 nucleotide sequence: TGCGCCAGCAGCCCGACTAGCGGCTCTGGGGCCAACGTCCTGACTTTC. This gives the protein CASSPTSGSGANVLTF.

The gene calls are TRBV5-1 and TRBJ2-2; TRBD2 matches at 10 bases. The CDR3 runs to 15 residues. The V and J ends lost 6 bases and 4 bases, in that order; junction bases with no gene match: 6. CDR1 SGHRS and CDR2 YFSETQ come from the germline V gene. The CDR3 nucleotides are TGCGCCAGCACCCCTAGCGGGAGCCCCACCGGGGAGCTGTTTTTT. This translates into CASTPSGSPTGELFF.

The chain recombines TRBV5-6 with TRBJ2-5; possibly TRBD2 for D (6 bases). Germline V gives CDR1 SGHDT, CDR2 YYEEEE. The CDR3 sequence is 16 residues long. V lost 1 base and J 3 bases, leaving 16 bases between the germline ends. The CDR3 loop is CASSLRVRGTKETQYF. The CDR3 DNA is TGTGCCAGCAGCTTGAGGGTCCGGGGGACGAAAGAGACCCAGTACTTC.

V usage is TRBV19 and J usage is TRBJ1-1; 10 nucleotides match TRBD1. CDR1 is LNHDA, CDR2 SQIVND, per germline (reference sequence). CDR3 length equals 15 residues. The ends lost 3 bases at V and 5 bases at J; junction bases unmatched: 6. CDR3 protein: CASSMGQGLSTEAFF. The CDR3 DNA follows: TGTGCCAGTAGTATGGGACAGGGGCTAAGTACTGAAGCTTTCTTT.

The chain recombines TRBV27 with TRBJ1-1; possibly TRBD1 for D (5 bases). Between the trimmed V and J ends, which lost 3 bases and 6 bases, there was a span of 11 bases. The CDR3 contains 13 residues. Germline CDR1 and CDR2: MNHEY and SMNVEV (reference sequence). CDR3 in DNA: TGTGCCAGCAGTTTGGGGGGATTCGCTGAAGCTTTCTTT. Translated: CASSLGGFAEAFF.

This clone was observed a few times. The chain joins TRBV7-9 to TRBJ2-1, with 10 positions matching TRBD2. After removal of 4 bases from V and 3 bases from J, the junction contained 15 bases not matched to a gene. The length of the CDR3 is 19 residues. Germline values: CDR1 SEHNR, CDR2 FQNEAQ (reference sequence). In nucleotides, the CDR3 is TGTGCCAGCAGCTCCGGACTAGCGGTTTTAAGGCAAGGCTACAATGAGCAGTTCTTC. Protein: CASSSGLAVLRQGYNEQFF.

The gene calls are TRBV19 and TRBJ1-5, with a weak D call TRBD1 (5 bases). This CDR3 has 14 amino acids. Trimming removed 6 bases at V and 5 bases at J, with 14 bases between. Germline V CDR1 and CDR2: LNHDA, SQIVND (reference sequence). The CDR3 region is CASRWGRGDQPQHF. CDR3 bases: TGTGCCAGTAGATGGGGACGGGGGGATCAGCCCCAGCATTTT. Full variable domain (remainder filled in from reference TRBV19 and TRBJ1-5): DGGITQSPKYLFRKEGQNVTLSCEQNLNHDAMYWYRQDPGQGLRLIYYSQIVNDFQKGDIAEGYSVSREKKESFPLTVTSAQKNPTAFYLCASRWGRGDQPQHFGDGTRLSIL.

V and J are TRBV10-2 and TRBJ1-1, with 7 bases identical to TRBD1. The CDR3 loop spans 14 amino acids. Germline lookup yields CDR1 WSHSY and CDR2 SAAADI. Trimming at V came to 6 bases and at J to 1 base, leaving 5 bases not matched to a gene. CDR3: CASRLGTENTEAFF. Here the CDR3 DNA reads TGCGCCAGCAGACTCGGGACAGAGAACACTGAAGCTTTCTTT.

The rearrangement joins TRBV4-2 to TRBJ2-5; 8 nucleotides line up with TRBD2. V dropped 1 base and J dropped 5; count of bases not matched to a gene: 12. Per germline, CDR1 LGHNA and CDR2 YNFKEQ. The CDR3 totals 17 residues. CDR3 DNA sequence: TGTGCCAGCAGCCAAGCTTCGAGCGGGGGAGGTGCGGAGACCCAGTACTTC. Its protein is CASSQASSGGGAETQYF.

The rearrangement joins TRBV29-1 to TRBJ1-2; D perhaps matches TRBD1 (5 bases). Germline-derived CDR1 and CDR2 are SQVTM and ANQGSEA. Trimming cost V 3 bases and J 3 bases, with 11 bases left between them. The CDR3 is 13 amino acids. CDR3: CSVDFGDYYGYTF. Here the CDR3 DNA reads TGCAGCGTTGATTTCGGGGACTACTATGGCTACACCTTC. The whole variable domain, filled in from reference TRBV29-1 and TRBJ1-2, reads SAVISQKPSRDICQRGTSLTIQCQVDSQVTMMFWYRQQPGQSLTLIATANQGSEATYESGFVIDKFPISRPNLTFSTLTVSNMSPEDSSIYLCSVDFGDYYGYTFGSGTRLTVV.

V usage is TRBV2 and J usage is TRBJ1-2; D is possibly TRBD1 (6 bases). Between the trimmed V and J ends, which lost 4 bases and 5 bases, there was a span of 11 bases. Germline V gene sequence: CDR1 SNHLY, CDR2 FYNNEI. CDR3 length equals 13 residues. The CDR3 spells CASSVQGPYGYTF. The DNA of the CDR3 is TGTGCCAGCAGTGTACAGGGACCTTATGGCTACACCTTC. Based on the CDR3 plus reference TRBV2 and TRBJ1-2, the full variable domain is EPEVTQTPSHQVTQMGQEVILRCVPISNHLYFYWYRQILGQKVEFLVSFYNNEISEKSEIFDDQFSVERPDGSNFTLKIRSTKLEDSAMYFCASSVQGPYGYTFGSGTRLTVV.

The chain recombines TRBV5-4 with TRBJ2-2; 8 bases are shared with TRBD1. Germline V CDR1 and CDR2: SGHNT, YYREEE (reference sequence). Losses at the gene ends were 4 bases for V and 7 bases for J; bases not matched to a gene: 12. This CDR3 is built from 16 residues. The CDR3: CASSRAGQGMIGELFF. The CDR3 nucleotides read TGTGCCAGCAGCCGAGCAGGACAGGGCATGATCGGGGAGCTGTTTTTT.

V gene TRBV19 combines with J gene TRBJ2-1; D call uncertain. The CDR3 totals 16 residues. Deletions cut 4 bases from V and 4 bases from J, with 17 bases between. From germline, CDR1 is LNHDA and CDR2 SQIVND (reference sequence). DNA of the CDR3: TGTGCCAGTAGTAAGGCGCCCCGAGGAGTATACAATGAGCAGTTCTTC. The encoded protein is CASSKAPRGVYNEQFF.

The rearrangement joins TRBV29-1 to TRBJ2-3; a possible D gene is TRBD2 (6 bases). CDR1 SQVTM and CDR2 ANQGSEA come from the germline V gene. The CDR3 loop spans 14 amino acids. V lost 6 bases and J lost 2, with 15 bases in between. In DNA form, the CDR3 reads TGCAGCGTGGGGGGTACAGCTTACACAGATACGCAGTATTTT. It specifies CSVGGTAYTDTQYF.

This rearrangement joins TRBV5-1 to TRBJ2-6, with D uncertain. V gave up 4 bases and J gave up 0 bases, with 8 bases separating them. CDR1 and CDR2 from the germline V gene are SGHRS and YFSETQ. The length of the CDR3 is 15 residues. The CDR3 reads CASSVSASGANVLTF. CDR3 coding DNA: TGCGCCAGCAGCGTCAGCGCCTCTGGGGCCAACGTCCTGACTTTC. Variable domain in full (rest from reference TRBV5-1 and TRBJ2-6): KAGVTQTPRYLIKTRGQQVTLSCSPISGHRSVSWYQQTPGQGLQFLFEYFSETQRNKGNFPGRFSGRQFSNSRSEMNVSTLELGDSALYLCASSVSASGANVLTFGAGSRLTVL.

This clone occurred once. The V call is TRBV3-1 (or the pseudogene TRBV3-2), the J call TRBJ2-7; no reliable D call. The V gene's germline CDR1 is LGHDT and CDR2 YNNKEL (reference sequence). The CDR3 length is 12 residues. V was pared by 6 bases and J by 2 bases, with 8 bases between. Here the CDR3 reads CASRSLTYEQYF. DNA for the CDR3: TGTGCCAGCAGAAGCTTAACCTACGAGCAGTACTTC.

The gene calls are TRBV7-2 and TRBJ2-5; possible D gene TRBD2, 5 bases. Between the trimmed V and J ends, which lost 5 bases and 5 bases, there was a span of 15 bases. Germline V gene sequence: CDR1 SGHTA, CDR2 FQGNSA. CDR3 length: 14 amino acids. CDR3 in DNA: TGTGCCAGCAGCCCCTTTGCGGGTGGGGAGACCCAGTACTTC. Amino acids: CASSPFAGGETQYF.

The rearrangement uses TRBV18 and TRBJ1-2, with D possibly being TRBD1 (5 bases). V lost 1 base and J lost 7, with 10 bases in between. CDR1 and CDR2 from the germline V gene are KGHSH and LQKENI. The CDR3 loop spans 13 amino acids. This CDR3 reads CASSPLGEAGYTF. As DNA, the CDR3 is TGTGCCAGCTCACCACTGGGGGAGGCTGGCTACACCTTC.

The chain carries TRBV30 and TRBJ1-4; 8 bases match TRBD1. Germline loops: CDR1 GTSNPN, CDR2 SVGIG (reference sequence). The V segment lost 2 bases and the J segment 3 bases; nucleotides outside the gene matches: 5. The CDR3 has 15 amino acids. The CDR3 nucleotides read TGTGCCTGGAGTAAGGACAGGGCGGCTAATGAAAAACTGTTTTTT. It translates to CAWSKDRAANEKLFF. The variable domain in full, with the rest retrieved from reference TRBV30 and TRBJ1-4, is SQTIHQWPATLVQPVGSPLSLECTVEGTSNPNLYWYRQAAGRGLQLLFYSVGIGQISSEVPQNLSASRPQDRQFILSSKKLLLSDSGFYLCAWSKDRAANEKLFFGSGTQLSVL.

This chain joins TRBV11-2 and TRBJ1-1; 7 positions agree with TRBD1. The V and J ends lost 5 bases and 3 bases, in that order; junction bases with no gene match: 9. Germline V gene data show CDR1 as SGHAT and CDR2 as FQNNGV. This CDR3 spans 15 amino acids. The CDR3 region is CASSNRQGWYTEAFF. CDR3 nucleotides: TGTGCCAGCAGCAACCGACAGGGATGGTACACTGAAGCTTTCTTT.

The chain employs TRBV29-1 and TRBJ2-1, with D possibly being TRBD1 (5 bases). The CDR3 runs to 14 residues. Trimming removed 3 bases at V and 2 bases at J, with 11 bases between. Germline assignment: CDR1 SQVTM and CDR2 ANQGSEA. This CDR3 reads CSVDISGTYNEQFF. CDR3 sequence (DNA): TGCAGCGTTGATATATCAGGGACCTACAATGAGCAGTTCTTC.